The 5 T cell receptor beta chains in this list originate from one sample, sequenced in a study of cytomegalovirus exposure and HLA in healthy donors. Amplification used 60 Vbeta primers and 13 Jbeta primers. Sequencing was performed with immunoSEQ multiplex PCR; in TCRdb, only in-frame clones are kept and a portion is missing. The table includes about 160,000 clones, about 72% detected once. Material: PBMCs. The receptors derive from a man in his fifties or sixties in good health and CMV-seronegative.

V gene TRBV7-9 combines with J gene TRBJ2-2; 8 bases line up with TRBD1. The CDR3 extends over 17 amino acids. V gave up 2 bases and J gave up 0 bases; unmatched junction bases: 5. In germline, CDR1 is SEHNR, CDR2 FQNEAQ (reference sequence). CDR3 in amino acids: CASSLTTGGSNTGELFF. The CDR3 DNA is TGTGCCAGCAGCTTAACCACAGGGGGTTCGAACACCGGGGAGCTGTTTTTT.

Comment on this clone: The same CDR3 arises from other DNA sequences in this sample as well. The genes are TRBV6-1 and TRBJ1-6; D might be TRBD1 (6 bases). V lost 0 bases and J lost 11, with 20 bases in between. CDR3 size: 17 residues. Germline CDR1 MNHNS, CDR2 SASEGT. The DNA for the CDR3 is TGTGCCAGCAGTGAAGCCCCTCCGGGGACAAACTGGGCACCCCTCCACTTT. The encoded protein is CASSEAPPGTNWAPLHF.

The rearrangement uses TRBV7-2 and TRBJ2-2; possible D gene TRBD2, 6 bases. CDR3 length equals 16 residues. V shed 5 bases and J shed 7 bases, with 20 bases lying between them. Germline values: CDR1 SGHTA, CDR2 FQGNSA. This CDR3 is CASSPQEGRVGGELFF. CDR3 nucleotide sequence: TGTGCCAGCAGCCCCCAGGAGGGGAGAGTCGGCGGGGAGCTGTTTTTT.

This chain links TRBV28 with TRBJ1-2, with D tentatively TRBD1 (6 bases). The CDR3 spans 17 residues. Deletions cut 8 bases from V and 2 bases from J, with 24 bases between. Germline CDR1 reads MDHEN; CDR2 reads SYDVKM. CDR3 residues: CASGRGGFPLNNYGYTF. CDR3 nucleotides: TGTGCCAGCGGGCGGGGGGGCTTCCCGCTGAACAACTATGGCTACACCTTC.

V and J are TRBV4-1 and TRBJ2-5, with 14 nucleotides matching TRBD2. There are 20 residues in the CDR3. The germline V gene encodes CDR1 MGHRA and CDR2 YSYEKL. The V segment lost 1 base and the J segment 5 bases; nucleotides outside the gene matches: 15. The CDR3 protein is CASSQVWGPGTSGSWETQYF. The CDR3 DNA is TGCGCCAGCAGCCAAGTCTGGGGACCCGGGACTAGCGGGAGTTGGGAGACCCAGTACTTC.